The count of the clone carrying this T cell receptor beta chain is one. Trimming shortened V by 5 bases and J by 1 base, and 12 bases separated the two germline ends. Germline CDR1 SGHTA, CDR2 FQGNSA. This CDR3 contains 15 residues. These data come from a study of T cell responses to AZD1222 COVID-19 vaccine. The table came from immunoSEQ multiplex PCR; TCRdb's copy has only in-frame clones and leaves some out. This table has more than 80,000 clones, less than 95% appearing once. This clonotype was obtained from an adult who received the AZD1222 COVID-19 vaccine. The chain joins TRBV7-2 to TRBJ1-3, with D possibly being TRBD1 (5 bases). The starting material was peripheral blood, obtained 28 days after the second AZD1222 dose. In DNA form, the CDR3 reads TGTGCCAGCAGCCCGTCGCCAGGGTCTGGAAACACCATATATTTT. Protein sequence: CASSPSPGSGNTIYF.